This entry lists 26 T cell receptor beta chains sequenced from one sample in a study of blood T cell repertoires in COVID-19 (dated by TCRdb to about 2020). The library was obtained by the immunoSEQ multiplex PCR assay. This immuneACCESS table, as held by TCRdb, lists in-frame sequences with V and J called but not all clones. Of the missing ones, under half trace to an unresolved V gene in checked studies; the others have no known cause. Present in this sample are 490,000 or so clones, roughly 90% of which were seen just once. Jointly, the top ten make up roughly 1.9% of the sample. Sample: PBMCs or T cells enriched from blood (not recorded which). The receptors come from a woman between 40 and 50 years old who had recovered from COVID-19.

The chain joins TRBV11-3 to TRBJ1-1; D unresolved. Trimming left V 2 bases short and J 11 bases short, with 15 bases between. Germline V gene data show CDR1 as SGHNT and CDR2 as YENEEA. The CDR3 contains 13 residues. The CDR3 loop reads CASSLQLREKAFF. CDR3 sequence (DNA): TGTGCCAGCAGCTTACAGCTTAGGGAGAAGGCTTTCTTT.

V is TRBV2 and J is TRBJ2-5; TRBD1 matches at 8 bases. Germline V gives CDR1 SNHLY, CDR2 FYNNEI. V shed 11 bases and J 5 bases; nucleotides not matched to a gene: 10. This CDR3 is built from 13 residues. The CDR3 here is CAGTRGPQETQYF. DNA for the CDR3: TGTGCCGGGACCAGGGGGCCCCAGGAGACCCAGTACTTC.

J is TRBJ1-2 and V is TRBV5-4; a weak D match, TRBD1 (5 bases). This CDR3 comprises 15 residues. V gave up 3 bases and J gave up 3 bases, with 15 bases separating them. Germline values: CDR1 SGHNT, CDR2 YYREEE (reference sequence). CDR3 sequence reads: CASSSGAGLHYGYTF. CDR3 DNA sequence: TGTGCCAGCAGCTCTGGGGCAGGGCTCCACTATGGCTACACCTTC.

This clone occurred once. The rearrangement uses TRBV7-2 and TRBJ1-1; 7 nucleotides agree with TRBD1. Germline V CDR1 and CDR2: SGHTA, FQGNSA. The CDR3 length is 16 residues. V lost 4 bases to trimming and J lost 1 base; unmatched junction nucleotides: 9. The CDR3 coding sequence is TGTGCCAGCAGCTCACTTTCGACAGGGAGGAACACTGAAGCTTTCTTT. This codes for CASSSLSTGRNTEAFF.

The CDR3 DNA reads TGTGCCAGCACCCGCCGGGACAGGGCCGCCGAGCAGTACTTC. This gives the protein CASTRRDRAAEQYF. The gene calls are TRBV6-6 and TRBJ2-7, with 9 bases lining up with TRBD1. V lost 7 bases and J lost 6; bases outside the gene matches: 10. This CDR3 has 14 amino acids. Per the germline V gene, CDR1 is MNHNY and CDR2 is SVGAGI (reference sequence).

The V call is TRBV18, the J call TRBJ1-2; the D is unclear. Trimming left V 0 bases short and J 8 bases short, with 13 bases between. The CDR3 totals 14 residues. Germline V lookup: CDR1 KGHSH, CDR2 LQKENI. In DNA form, the CDR3 reads TGTGCCAGCTCACCACCTTTGGCACGCGGAGGCTACACCTTC. This gives the protein CASSPPLARGGYTF.

V is TRBV2 and J is TRBJ1-2; 10 nucleotides agree with TRBD1. J was trimmed by 8 bases and V by 9 bases; bases with no gene match: 12. The CDR3 has 14 residues. The germline V gene encodes CDR1 SNHLY and CDR2 FYNNEI. Here the CDR3 reads CASRGDRGIRGYTF. For the CDR3, the DNA is TGTGCCAGTAGGGGGGACAGGGGAATTCGAGGCTACACCTTC.

V and J are TRBV25-1 and TRBJ2-7; perhaps TRBD2 as D (6 bases). V was shortened by 6 bases and J by 5 bases, with 20 bases between the two germline ends. This CDR3 spans 15 amino acids. Germline CDR1 is MGHDK and CDR2 is SYGVNS. Here the CDR3 DNA reads TGTGCCAGCAGCCACCCGCTGGGGGGAGAAAACGAGCAGTACTTC. Translation: CASSHPLGGENEQYF.

The genes are TRBV16 and TRBJ1-4; 11 positions agree with TRBD1. Germline V gives CDR1 KGHSY, CDR2 FQNENV. After removal of 6 bases from V and 6 bases from J, the junction contained 6 bases not matched to a gene. The CDR3 length is 15 residues. In DNA form, the CDR3 reads TGTGCCAGCAGATTCGGACAGGGGGCAGATGAAAAACTGTTTTTT. Translating it yields CASRFGQGADEKLFF.

The chain combines TRBV2 with TRBJ1-1, with D hard to call. V lost 8 bases and J 0 bases, leaving 13 bases between the germline ends. Germline loops: CDR1 SNHLY, CDR2 FYNNEI. This CDR3 is 14 amino acids long. CDR3 in amino acids: CASLPLAVNTEAFF. The DNA of the CDR3 is TGTGCCAGCCTCCCCTTGGCAGTGAACACTGAAGCTTTCTTT.

V is TRBV3-1 (or the pseudogene TRBV3-2) and J is TRBJ1-2, with D possibly being TRBD1 (5 bases). Germline CDR1 and CDR2: LGHDT and YNNKEL (reference sequence). This CDR3 region has 15 residues. With 3 bases removed from V and 6 bases from J, the gap between germline ends came to 17 bases. The CDR3 nucleotides read TGTGCCAGCAGCCATAAGACAGCCCTATCGGATGGCTACACCTTC. It codes for CASSHKTALSDGYTF.

This sequence joins TRBV7-6 and TRBJ2-4; possibly TRBD1 for D (6 bases). Trimming removed 3 bases at V and 0 bases at J, with 30 bases between. The CDR3 runs to 22 residues. Germline V gene data show CDR1 as SGHVS and CDR2 as FNYEAQ. CDR3 nucleotide sequence: TGTGCCAGCAGCTTTAGCCATCGGGGCAGGGGCCGACAAGGTCTAGCCAAAAACATTCAGTACTTC. Protein: CASSFSHRGRGRQGLAKNIQYF.

The rearrangement joins TRBV5-1 to TRBJ2-3; maybe TRBD2 (5 bases). V was shortened by 4 bases and J by 3 bases, with 12 bases between the two germline ends. Germline V lookup: CDR1 SGHRS, CDR2 YFSETQ. The CDR3 loop spans 14 amino acids. The CDR3, as DNA: TGCGCCAGCAGCCCGGACTGGCCAACAGATACGCAGTATTTT. Translating it yields CASSPDWPTDTQYF.

This chain links TRBV19 with TRBJ1-4, with TRBD1 matching over 8 bases. The germline gives CDR1 LNHDA, CDR2 SQIVND (reference sequence). Trimming removed 4 bases from V and 5 bases from J; junction bases left unmatched: 3. This CDR3 spans 14 amino acids. The CDR3 loop reads CASSKWDRNEKLFF. CDR3 coding DNA: TGTGCCAGTAGTAAATGGGACAGGAATGAAAAACTGTTTTTT.

This chain links TRBV24-1 with TRBJ2-3; no clear D gene. The ends were cut back, 4 bases at V and 2 bases at J, with 9 bases in the middle. The CDR3 is made up of 14 amino acids. CDR1 KGHDR and CDR2 SFDVKD come from the germline V gene. This CDR3 is CATSESDTTDTQYF. The CDR3 coding sequence is TGTGCCACCAGTGAATCTGACACCACAGATACGCAGTATTTT.

Here the CDR3 DNA reads TGTGCCAGCAGCTGGGAAGTAGGGGAAGCTGAAGCTTTCTTT. The encoded protein is CASSWEVGEAEAFF. This chain joins TRBV7-2 and TRBJ1-1; D may be TRBD1 (5 bases). This CDR3 has 14 residues. The germline CDR1 and CDR2 sequences are SGHTA and FQGNSA. The V end lost 4 bases, the J end lost 6 bases, and 15 bases lay between the germline ends. Looking up the rest from reference TRBV7-2 and TRBJ1-1 gives the full variable domain: GAGVSQSPSNKVTEKGKDVELRCDPISGHTALYWYRQSLGQGLEFLIYFQGNSAPDKSGLPSDRFSAERTGGSVSTLTIQRTQQEDSAVYLCASSWEVGEAEAFFGQGTRLTVV.

This clone was seen once. The chain joins TRBV12-3 or TRBV12-4 to TRBJ2-1; perhaps TRBD2 as D (5 bases). The CDR3 consists of 13 residues. The V end lost 5 bases, the J end lost 3 bases, and 8 bases lay between the germline ends. The CDR3 loop is CASSRTVYNEQFF. In DNA form, the CDR3 reads TGTGCCAGCAGTAGGACTGTCTACAATGAGCAGTTCTTC.

The chain carries TRBV28 and TRBJ1-2; D is unclear. Germline loops: CDR1 MDHEN, CDR2 SYDVKM. The CDR3 length is 15 residues. Trimming stripped 3 bases from V and 0 bases from J, with 11 bases between. In DNA form, the CDR3 reads TGTGCCAGCAGTTTCTCCCGGGAAGCTAACTATGGCTACACCTTC. Amino acids: CASSFSREANYGYTF.

This clone appeared once. This CDR3 is also generated by other DNA sequences in the sample. The chain couples TRBV27 to TRBJ1-1, with TRBD1 matching 7 bases. The J segment lost 2 bases and the V segment lost 5 bases, leaving 5 bases of the junction unmatched. CDR3 length: 14 amino acids. CDR1 and CDR2 from the germline V gene are MNHEY and SMNVEV (reference sequence). This chain's CDR3 is CASSPGQANTEAFF. CDR3 coding DNA: TGTGCCAGCAGTCCCGGACAGGCTAACACTGAAGCTTTCTTT.

This chain uses TRBV6-5 with TRBJ2-1; TRBD2 is a possible D gene (6 bases). The CDR3 extends over 15 amino acids. CDR1 and CDR2 from the germline V gene are MNHEY and SVGAGI. V was trimmed by 6 bases and J by 0 bases, leaving 12 bases between them. The CDR3 sequence: CASRVAVSSYNEQFF. The CDR3 DNA sequence: TGTGCCAGCAGGGTAGCGGTCAGCTCCTACAATGAGCAGTTCTTC.

The rearrangement links TRBV29-1 to TRBJ2-7, with D possibly matching TRBD2 (6 bases). CDR3 length equals 13 residues. In germline, CDR1 is SQVTM, CDR2 ANQGSEA. V was trimmed by 1 base and J by 4 bases, leaving 11 bases between them. The CDR3 reads CSVEVAAGYEQYF. The CDR3 nucleotides are TGCAGCGTTGAAGTGGCAGCGGGTTACGAGCAGTACTTC.

The chain has TRBV14 and TRBJ2-2; TRBD2 matches at 8 bases. The CDR3 runs to 15 residues. Germline trimming cut 4 bases from V and 6 bases from J; bases unmatched to any gene: 7. Per germline, CDR1 SGHDN and CDR2 FVKESK. CDR3 residues: CASSRRTSWPGELFF. The DNA of the CDR3 is TGTGCCAGCAGCCGAAGGACTAGCTGGCCCGGGGAGCTGTTTTTT.

The chain uses TRBV27 and TRBJ1-2; maybe TRBD1 (5 bases). The CDR3 is 14 amino acids. Germline V gene sequence: CDR1 MNHEY, CDR2 SMNVEV (reference sequence). The germline V and J ends were trimmed by 7 bases and 4 bases, with 16 bases remaining between them. The CDR3 is CASTEGQGGYGYTF. The CDR3 DNA follows: TGTGCCAGCACTGAAGGGCAGGGCGGCTATGGCTACACCTTC.

The chain carries TRBV7-2 and TRBJ2-7, with 13 bases aligning to TRBD2. V dropped 5 bases and J dropped 12; count of bases not matched to a gene: 4. Germline values: CDR1 SGHTA, CDR2 FQGNSA. The CDR3 contains 12 residues. CDR3 nucleotides: TGTGCCAGCAGCCTTAGGACTAGCGGGAGGTACTTC. Translating gives CASSLRTSGRYF.

The chain links TRBV6-5 to TRBJ1-2; unclear D gene. The germline CDR1 and CDR2 sequences are MNHEY and SVGAGI. This CDR3 region has 14 residues. Trimming took off 6 bases at V and 8 bases at J, with 19 bases between the two ends. The DNA of the CDR3 is TGTGCCAGCAGGTCGGGCGGCCTGGACTGGGGCTACACCTTC. Its protein product is CASRSGGLDWGYTF.

V gene TRBV7-8 combines with J gene TRBJ2-1; 10 nucleotides align to TRBD2. The CDR3 is made up of 19 amino acids. Germline CDR1 and CDR2: SGHVS and FQNEAQ. Germline trimming cut 5 bases from V and 7 bases from J; bases unmatched to any gene: 20. The CDR3: CASSPLRFLVAGGSNEQFF. CDR3 sequence (DNA): TGTGCCAGCAGCCCTTTACGGTTTTTGGTAGCGGGAGGTAGTAATGAGCAGTTCTTC.